This T cell receptor beta chain was retrieved from a study of CD8 T cells in Susac syndrome. Study summary: The Susac syndrome patients were therapy-naive, on corticosteroids, or on intravenous immunoglobulin alone at blood draw.

V shed 0 bases and J shed 3 bases, with 14 bases lying between them. The CDR3 contains 16 residues. The germline V gene has CDR1 MNHEY and CDR2 SVGEGT. Random hexamers were used to reverse transcribe an amount of roughly 0.45 to 1 ug RNA. In TCRdb, the immunoSEQ multiplex PCR reads were re-called with MiXCR into one record per CDR3 protein. The sample records about 180,000 distinct CDR3 sequences, approximately 94% being singletons. CD8+ and CD4+ T cells from blood underwent TCR beta sequencing. This TCR was sampled from a human donor with Susac syndrome. The rearrangement uses TRBV6-2 or TRBV6-3 and TRBJ1-1; TRBD1 might be the D (5 bases). The sample comprised CD4+ T cells from PBMCs. CDR3 in DNA: TGTGCCAGCAGTTACTCGGAGCGGGGCTTCGACACTGAAGCTTTCTTT. It codes for CASSYSERGFDTEAFF.